The present TCR beta chain was sequenced within a study of CD8 T cells in Susac syndrome. Sequencing of TCR beta was carried out in blood CD8+ and CD4+ T cells. Included as multiple sclerosis controls were treatment-naive patients who had stable or active relapsing-remitting disease. FACS was used to enrich TEMRA cells, whereas the CD8+ and CD4+ T cells were obtained by negative isolation. CDR3 length: 13 residues. Germline CDR1 reads SGHTA; CDR2 reads FQGNSA. V lost 5 bases to trimming and J lost 8 bases, with 15 bases between them. A quantity of roughly 0.5 to 1 ug RNA underwent reverse transcription using random hexamers. Coverage of TCR beta CDR3 amplification by immunoSEQ multiplex PCR extended to 54 Vbeta and 13 Jbeta. TCRdb used MiXCR to reprocess the immunoSEQ multiplex PCR reads, holding one entry per CDR3 protein. The sample lists approximately 160,000 distinct CDR3 sequences, roughly 94% seen once, with about 0.086% in the top ten.

The sequence was collected from a human donor with multiple sclerosis. Sequencing used CD4+ T cells from PBMCs. V and J are TRBV7-2 and TRBJ1-2; no clear D gene. The CDR3 DNA sequence: TGTGCCAGCAGCCCAGGCGAAAGAAGGGGCTACACCTTC. Protein: CASSPGERRGYTF.